The rows below give T cell receptor beta chains drawn from one sample of a study of blood T cell repertoires in COVID-19. Sequenced by immunoSEQ multiplex PCR; TCRdb stores in-frame clones only, minus some. The data contain over 200,000 clones, about 92% of them seen just once; the ten biggest clones take up about 1.3%. The sample consisted of peripheral blood. The origin of the receptors is a man aged 25-40 years with acute or convalescent COVID-19. Each CDR3 is given with its conserved first and last residue. D genes are given only for firm matches. Size is omitted from some rows. Given values are once, few, many or a class for expanded clones.

clone_size,d_call,v_call,j_call,cdr3_nt,cdr3_aa
NA,TRBD1,TRBV5-6,TRBJ2-7,TGTGCCAGCAGCTTTGACAGGGGGCCCTACGAGCAGTACTTC,CASSFDRGPYEQYF
NA,NA,TRBV9,TRBJ2-3,TGTGCCAGCAGCGAGGCGGGAAGCACAGATACGCAGTATTTT,CASSEAGSTDTQYF
NA,TRBD1,TRBV27,TRBJ2-7,TGTGCCAGCAGTAAAAGACAGGGGGTCCCGACCTACTACGAGCAGTACTTC,CASSKRQGVPTYYEQYF
NA,TRBD1,TRBV6-4,TRBJ1-1,TGTGCCAGCAAGAACCAACAGGGGGCGGACACTGAAGCTTTCTTT,CASKNQQGADTEAFF
NA,TRBD2,TRBV9,TRBJ2-1,TGTGCCAGCAGCGCCGGGACTAGTTTTCATGAGCAGTTCTTC,CASSAGTSFHEQFF
NA,TRBD1,TRBV6-5,TRBJ2-7,TGTGCCAGCAGAGCTACAGGGGGCTACGAGCAGTACTTC,CASRATGGYEQYF
NA,NA,TRBV6-1,TRBJ2-1,TGTGCCAGCAGTGAAATGGAGGGGGCGGTGGAGTTCTTC,CASSEMEGAVEFF
NA,NA,TRBV6-5,TRBJ1-6,TGTGCCAGCAGTCCAAGGTTCGGGGTTAATTCACCCCTCCACTTT,CASSPRFGVNSPLHF
NA,TRBD2,TRBV6-4,TRBJ2-1,TGTGCCAGCAGTGATTCAAAATCCGGGACTAGTATCAATGAGCAGTTCTTC,CASSDSKSGTSINEQFF
once,TRBD1,TRBV13,TRBJ1-5,TGTGCCAGCAGCTTTCAGGGGGCGCGGCAGCCCCAGCATTTT,CASSFQGARQPQHF
NA,NA,TRBV6-5,TRBJ1-1,TGTGCCAGCAGTTACTCGCGCTCCTTGAACACTGAAGCTTTCTTT,CASSYSRSLNTEAFF
NA,TRBD2,TRBV5-1,TRBJ2-5,TGCGCCAGCAGCTTGGGTCCTAGCGGTGGAGAGACCCAGTACTTC,CASSLGPSGGETQYF
NA,TRBD1,TRBV28,TRBJ2-7,TGTGCCAGCAGCCTCGAGGGGACAGGGGGCACCAAGTACGAGCAGTACTTC,CASSLEGTGGTKYEQYF